This passage covers 22 T cell receptor beta chains from one sample sequenced in a study of OX40 agonist ivuxolimab in advanced cancers. Libraries were prepared by immunoSEQ multiplex PCR; TCRdb keeps only in-frame clonotypes and omits some of them. The table shows about 50,000 clones, with over 85% occurring only once. The sequences come from CD4+ or CD8+ T cells sorted from blood, collected in a trial of the OX40 agonist ivuxolimab. Receptors were obtained from an adult with an advanced solid tumor such as melanoma, head and neck, liver or kidney cancer.

This clone is a singleton in its sample. This chain joins TRBV9 and TRBJ2-3; D is undetermined. Trimming removed 2 bases at V and 4 bases at J, with 5 bases between. CDR3 length: 12 amino acids. Germline CDR1 and CDR2: SGDLS and YYNGEE. CDR3 in amino acids: CASSVRPDTQYF. CDR3 DNA sequence: TGTGCCAGCAGCGTCCGCCCAGATACGCAGTATTTT.

This rearrangement joins TRBV18 to TRBJ2-1; 12 bases align to TRBD2. The CDR3 consists of 16 residues. The germline V gene has CDR1 KGHSH and CDR2 LQKENI. V lost 4 bases to trimming and J lost 4 bases; unmatched junction nucleotides: 5. CDR3: CASSLWTSGDYNEQFF. The CDR3 coding sequence is TGTGCCAGCTCACTTTGGACTAGCGGGGATTACAATGAGCAGTTCTTC.

V usage is TRBV25-1 and J usage is TRBJ1-5; the D gene is possibly TRBD1 (6 bases). The CDR3 totals 15 residues. Trimming removed 10 bases at V and 1 base at J, with 17 bases between. Germline CDR1 is MGHDK and CDR2 is SYGVNS. The CDR3 nucleotides read TGTGCCAAAGGAGGGGGGGATCGGAGCAATCAGCCCCAGCATTTT. This encodes CAKGGGDRSNQPQHF.

This chain uses TRBV19 with TRBJ2-6, with D unclear. Germline-derived CDR1 and CDR2 are LNHDA and SQIVND (reference sequence). This CDR3 is built from 14 residues. V was clipped by 6 bases and J by 0 bases, with 6 bases between them. CDR3 bases: TGTGCCAGTAGCCCGGCCTCTGGGGCCAACGTCCTGACTTTC. It yields the protein CASSPASGANVLTF.

This clone is medium-sized in the sample. V and J are TRBV7-9 and TRBJ1-1; 9 nucleotides line up with TRBD1. The junction had 9 bases not matched to a gene; V was cut back by 2 bases and J by 5 bases. Germline CDR1 and CDR2: SEHNR and FQNEAQ (reference sequence). This CDR3 spans 16 amino acids. CDR3 amino acids: CASSLLTGGLRTEAFF. The CDR3 coding sequence is TGTGCCAGCAGCTTACTAACAGGGGGCTTGAGGACTGAAGCTTTCTTT.

The rearrangement links TRBV19 to TRBJ2-1; D gene unclear. The CDR3 covers 13 residues. Germline CDR1 and CDR2: LNHDA and SQIVND (reference sequence). Trimming stripped 3 bases from V and 10 bases from J, with 13 bases between. This CDR3 reads CASSISRATEQFF. CDR3 DNA: TGTGCCAGTAGTATCTCCCGGGCGACCGAGCAGTTCTTC.

This chain connects TRBV28 to TRBJ1-5; a weak D match, TRBD1 (6 bases). Per the germline V gene, CDR1 is MDHEN and CDR2 is SYDVKM. V lost 5 bases and J 2 bases, leaving 16 bases between the germline ends. The CDR3 totals 16 residues. Written as DNA, the CDR3 is TGTGCCAGCAGTACTCCGGGGGGCGCGGGCAATCAGCCCCAGCATTTT. This encodes CASSTPGGAGNQPQHF.

The chain couples TRBV4-1 to TRBJ2-1; TRBD1 agrees at 8 bases. The CDR3 extends over 17 amino acids. Germline CDR1 is MGHRA and CDR2 is YSYEKL. V lost 0 bases to trimming and J lost 8 bases; unmatched junction nucleotides: 12. CDR3 in DNA: TGCGCCAGCAGCCAAGATCTTTGGCAGGGGGCGTTGGATGAGCAGTTCTTC. It is translated as CASSQDLWQGALDEQFF.

The genes are TRBV7-3 and TRBJ2-3, with D unresolved. The germline gives CDR1 SGHTA, CDR2 FQGTGA. This CDR3 has 14 residues. Between the trimmed V and J ends, which lost 1 base and 2 bases, there was a span of 7 bases. The CDR3 nucleotides read TGTGCCAGCAGCTTAAACGGCTACACAGATACGCAGTATTTT. This sequence encodes CASSLNGYTDTQYF.

The chain couples TRBV5-6 to TRBJ2-5, with 12 bases matching TRBD1. V trimming: 2 bases; J trimming: 4 bases; junction bases outside the gene matches: 3. This CDR3 has 15 amino acids. CDR1 SGHDT and CDR2 YYEEEE come from the germline V gene. The CDR3 DNA sequence: TGTGCCAGCAGCTTAGGGACAGGGGGCGCAGAGACCCAGTACTTC. This gives the protein CASSLGTGGAETQYF.

This chain connects TRBV28 to TRBJ2-3; 8 bases align to TRBD2. Germline CDR1 and CDR2: MDHEN and SYDVKM. This CDR3 has 16 residues. V lost 6 bases to trimming and J lost 0 bases; unmatched junction nucleotides: 8. The CDR3 sequence is CASSTTSESSTDTQYF. For the CDR3, the DNA is TGTGCCAGCAGCACGACTAGCGAATCTAGCACAGATACGCAGTATTTT.

The rearrangement links TRBV19 to TRBJ1-2, with D uncertain. Germline values: CDR1 LNHDA, CDR2 SQIVND (reference sequence). The CDR3 spans 14 residues. V was trimmed by 5 bases and J by 4 bases, leaving 14 bases between them. The CDR3 protein is CASSADGIGYGYTF. The CDR3 DNA reads as TGTGCCAGTAGTGCAGACGGAATTGGCTATGGCTACACCTTC.

The rearrangement uses TRBV28 and TRBJ2-3; possibly TRBD1 or TRBD2 for D (5 bases each). The germline V gene encodes CDR1 MDHEN and CDR2 SYDVKM. V was trimmed by 5 bases and J by 0 bases, leaving 9 bases between them. This CDR3 is built from 14 residues. CDR3 coding DNA: TGTGCCAGCAGTGGGGACCAAAGCACAGATACGCAGTATTTT. Translation: CASSGDQSTDTQYF. Drawing the rest from reference TRBV28 and TRBJ2-3, the complete variable domain is DVKVTQSSRYLVKRTGEKVFLECVQDMDHENMFWYRQDPGLGLRLIYFSYDVKMKEKGDIPEGYSVSREKKERFSLILESASTNQTSMYLCASSGDQSTDTQYFGPGTRLTVL.

This clone occurred once. This sequence joins TRBV19 and TRBJ2-1; 9 bases line up with TRBD2. Germline V lookup: CDR1 LNHDA, CDR2 SQIVND (reference sequence). The CDR3 runs to 17 residues. Trimming removed 2 bases from V and 4 bases from J; junction bases left unmatched: 9. CDR3 DNA: TGTGCCAGTAGTATACAGCACGGGCGGGGGGGTTACAATGAGCAGTTCTTC. It encodes CASSIQHGRGGYNEQFF.

The rearrangement links TRBV28 to TRBJ1-2; perhaps TRBD1 as D (5 bases). The CDR3 covers 14 residues. Trimming cost V 10 bases and J 0 bases, with 15 bases left between them. CDR1 is MDHEN, CDR2 SYDVKM, per germline. The CDR3 coding sequence is TGTGCCACCAGATGGCCAGGGACTAACTATGGCTACACCTTC. This encodes CATRWPGTNYGYTF.

This chain uses TRBV28 with TRBJ2-2, with D perhaps given as TRBD1 or TRBD2 (5 bases each). From germline, CDR1 is MDHEN and CDR2 SYDVKM. V was pared by 6 bases and J by 6 bases, with 14 bases between. The CDR3 runs to 14 residues. The CDR3 spells CASRWDGVAGELFF. The DNA for the CDR3 is TGTGCCAGCAGGTGGGACGGGGTAGCCGGGGAGCTGTTTTTT.

This chain joins TRBV4-1 and TRBJ2-5, with D unclear. V dropped 6 bases and J dropped 5 bases, with 13 bases sitting between them. CDR3 length equals 13 residues. Germline V gene data show CDR1 as MGHRA and CDR2 as YSYEKL. CDR3 amino acids: CASSPMETETQYF. The CDR3 bases are TGCGCCAGCAGTCCCATGGAGACGGAGACCCAGTACTTC.

This chain links TRBV6-5 with TRBJ2-7; TRBD1 is a possible D gene (6 bases). This CDR3 region has 14 residues. Germline V gene data show CDR1 as MNHEY and CDR2 as SVGAGI. V was pared by 5 bases and J by 2 bases, with 13 bases between. The CDR3 DNA is TGTGCCAGCAGTCCGACACAGGGAACCTACGAGCAGTACTTC. Translating gives CASSPTQGTYEQYF.

The CDR3 spells CASSPPGGWSQYF. CDR3 nucleotide sequence: TGTGCCAGCAGCCCCCCGGGAGGGTGGTCCCAGTACTTC. This sequence joins TRBV7-9 and TRBJ2-5; TRBD2 matches 8 bases. CDR1 and CDR2 (germline): SEHNR, FQNEAQ (reference sequence). This CDR3 comprises 13 residues. With 5 bases clipped from V and 9 bases from J, the junction kept 8 bases outside the gene matches. Variable domain in full (rest from reference TRBV7-9 and TRBJ2-5): DTGVSQNPRHKITKRGQNVTFRCDPISEHNRLYWYRQTLGQGPEFLTYFQNEAQLEKSRLLSDRFSAERPKGSFSTLEIQRTEQGDSAMYLCASSPPGGWSQYFGPGTRLLVL.

V and J are TRBV27 and TRBJ1-2; perhaps TRBD1 as D (6 bases). Germline CDR1 reads MNHEY; CDR2 reads SMNVEV (reference sequence). Between the trimmed V and J ends, which lost 5 bases and 8 bases, there was a span of 15 bases. The CDR3 loop spans 13 amino acids. The CDR3 DNA follows: TGTGCCAGCAGTCTAGGACAGTCCTCGGGCTACACCTTC. Residues: CASSLGQSSGYTF.

This chain links TRBV25-1 with TRBJ2-2; 14 bases agree with TRBD2. The CDR3 spans 16 residues. CDR1 is MGHDK, CDR2 SYGVNS, per germline. V lost 8 bases, J lost 5 bases, and 7 bases stayed unmatched. The CDR3 DNA follows: TGTGCCAGCCGCGGGACTAGCGGGAGTTGGACCGGGGAGCTGTTTTTT. Its protein product is CASRGTSGSWTGELFF.

V gene TRBV5-6 combines with J gene TRBJ2-1; D perhaps matches TRBD2 (5 bases). The CDR3 has 15 amino acids. CDR1 and CDR2 from the germline V gene are SGHDT and YYEEEE. Trimming cost V 0 bases and J 4 bases, with 11 bases left between them. The CDR3 here is CASSLGEGPYNEQFF. The CDR3 region has the DNA TGTGCCAGCAGCTTGGGAGAGGGTCCTTACAATGAGCAGTTCTTC.